This entry lists 20 T cell receptor beta chains sequenced from one sample in a study of regulatory T cells in long-lasting Graves disease. Specified time point: newly diagnosed GD, antithyroid drugs for less than 3 months. Extracted PBMC RNA gave rise to the TCR library. For TCR beta, libraries came from iRepertoire HTBI primers and Arm-PCR of CDR3 regions. TCRdb used MiXCR to reprocess the multiplex PCR reads, holding one entry per CDR3 protein. The table lists 530,000 or so distinct CDR3 sequences, 13% of them singletons, with roughly 10% in the top ten. These data also featured in a second study, about T cells in Graves' hyperthyroidism and ophthalmopathy.

The material was peripheral blood mononuclear cells (PBMCs), obtained at new diagnosis, from a patient treated with antithyroid drugs. All receptors come from a man aged 25-45 years with Graves disease.

The chain carries TRBV10-3 and TRBJ2-4; 10 nucleotides line up with TRBD2. Germline trimming cut 10 bases from V and 6 bases from J; bases unmatched to any gene: 3. The CDR3 has 12 amino acids. Germline CDR1 is ENHRY and CDR2 is SYGVKD. CDR3 region: CATGTSVNIQYF. As DNA, the CDR3 is TGTGCCACCGGGACTAGCGTAAACATTCAGTACTTC.

The table lists this clonotype with many counts. This chain uses TRBV12-3 or TRBV12-4 with TRBJ2-7, with 10 bases that match TRBD2. The trim removed 3 bases at V and 5 bases at J, leaving 7 bases unmatched. The CDR3 has 15 amino acids. DNA of the CDR3: TGTGCCAGCAGTTTGAGCGGGAGGGCCCTCCACGAGCAGTACTTC. Translation gives CASSLSGRALHEQYF.

In this sample, this clonotype turned up many times. This chain connects TRBV5-1 to TRBJ1-3; TRBD1 might be the D (5 bases). Trimming removed 0 bases from V and 9 bases from J, with 13 bases in between. The CDR3 sequence is 14 residues long. Germline CDR1 is SGHRS and CDR2 is YFSETQ. CDR3 protein: CASSLGQLESTIYF. The CDR3 DNA is TGCGCCAGCAGCTTGGGACAGCTAGAGAGCACCATATATTTT.

This clonotype has a handful of counts. A single base separates this from a much larger clone, so it may be a read error. In this CDR3 the conserved last residue, phenylalanine or tryptophan, is missing, so a read error is likely. The V call is TRBV7-2, the J call TRBJ2-5; 10 positions match TRBD2. Per the germline V gene, CDR1 is SGHTA and CDR2 is FQGNSA. Trimming at V came to 5 bases and at J to 5 bases, leaving 5 bases not matched to a gene. This CDR3 region has 14 residues. CDR3 amino acids: CASSRLAGYETQYL. CDR3 nucleotides: TGTGCCAGCAGCCGACTAGCGGGTTACGAGACCCAGTACCTC.

This clonotype was seen ten or more times. This chain connects TRBV9 to TRBJ2-2, with 13 bases that match TRBD2. V was clipped by 2 bases and J by 5 bases; unmatched bases: 6. The germline CDR1 and CDR2 sequences are SGDLS and YYNGEE. The CDR3 has 17 amino acids. The CDR3 DNA follows: TGTGCCAGCAGCGTTTTTTCGGGACTAGCGGGAACCGGGGAGCTGTTTTTT. As protein: CASSVFSGLAGTGELFF.

This clonotype was picked up a small number of times. V and J are TRBV9 and TRBJ2-1; the D is unclear. V was clipped by 0 bases and J by 6 bases, with 13 bases between them. The CDR3 sequence is 15 residues long. CDR1 SGDLS and CDR2 YYNGEE come from the germline V gene. The CDR3 DNA reads as TGTGCCAGCAGCGTAGTTGAGGCTCCTTTCAATGAGCAGTTCTTC. This sequence encodes CASSVVEAPFNEQFF.

As for this clonotype: One base separates it from a far larger clone, so it is likely a read error. The chain couples TRBV5-1 to TRBJ2-3; 8 bases map to TRBD2. This CDR3 has 16 residues. Germline loops: CDR1 SGHRS, CDR2 YFSETQ. For the CDR3, the DNA is TGTGCCAGCAGCTTACAAGCGGGAGCTGGCGCAGATACGCAGTATTTT. It encodes CASSLQAGAGADTQYF.

As for this clonotype: This may arise from a read error, as a much more abundant clone is one base away. The chain couples TRBV2 to TRBJ1-1, with D unresolved. Per the germline V gene, CDR1 is SNHLY and CDR2 is FYNNEI. V shed 4 bases and J shed 7 bases, with 4 bases lying between them. The CDR3 covers 10 residues. This CDR3 is CASSGVEAFF. DNA of the CDR3: TGTGCCAGCAGTGGGGTTGAAGCTTTCTTT.

This clonotype was found many times. V usage is TRBV29-1 and J usage is TRBJ2-1; TRBD1 matches at 12 bases. The CDR3 runs 14 residues. Germline lookup yields CDR1 SQVTM and CDR2 ANQGSEA. V was pared by 6 bases and J by 11 bases, with 11 bases of the junction left unmatched. The CDR3 coding sequence is TGCAGCGTAGCTCCACCGGGACAGGGGGCTCAGCAGTTCTTC. It is translated as CSVAPPGQGAQQFF.

This clonotype was picked up many times. The CDR3 DNA reads TGTGCCATCATAAGGGGAGGTTCCTACAATGAGCAGTTCTTC. Residues: CAIIRGGSYNEQFF. J is TRBJ2-1 and V is TRBV10-3; weak D call: TRBD2 (6 bases). V was pared by 7 bases and J by 1 base, with 11 bases between. There are 14 residues in the CDR3. CDR1 is ENHRY, CDR2 SYGVKD, per germline.

J is TRBJ1-5 and V is TRBV24-1, with D tentatively TRBD1 (5 bases). Trimming removed 9 bases from V and 4 bases from J, with 12 bases in between. CDR3 length: 13 residues. Germline V gene sequence: CDR1 KGHDR, CDR2 SFDVKD. CDR3 amino acids: CATRATANQPQHF. In DNA form, the CDR3 reads TGTGCCACCCGCGCGACAGCTAATCAGCCCCAGCATTTT.

This clonotype was counted at least ten times. The chain recombines TRBV20-1 with TRBJ2-7, with 8 bases matching TRBD1. Germline V gene lookup returns CDR1 DFQATT and CDR2 SNEGSKA (reference sequence). V lost 3 bases to trimming and J lost 2 bases; unmatched junction nucleotides: 6. This CDR3 has 14 residues. The CDR3 nucleotides read TGCAGTGCTAGCGCCGGGACAGGAGCCTACGAGCAGTACTTC. This codes for CSASAGTGAYEQYF.

This clonotype has a handful of counts. The V gene is TRBV9, the J gene TRBJ2-3; D possibly uses TRBD1 or TRBD2 (5 bases each). Germline CDR1 and CDR2: SGDLS and YYNGEE. The CDR3 has 15 amino acids. Deletions cut 3 bases from V and 0 bases from J, with 11 bases between. The CDR3 DNA sequence: TGTGCCAGCAGCGAATCCGGGGCTAGCACAGATACGCAGTATTTT. Translation gives CASSESGASTDTQYF.

The sample holds many counts of this clonotype. This chain uses TRBV11-2 with TRBJ2-3; TRBD2 matches 7 bases. J was trimmed by 3 bases and V by 5 bases; bases with no gene match: 14. The germline V gene has CDR1 SGHAT and CDR2 FQNNGV. The CDR3 is 17 residues long. CDR3 sequence reads: CASSARSGSGSTDTQYF. The CDR3 DNA is TGTGCCAGCAGCGCCCGTAGCGGGTCGGGCAGTACAGATACGCAGTATTTT.

There are a few counts of this clonotype. A much larger clone lies a single base off, so this may be a read error. The conserved closing phenylalanine or tryptophan is absent in this CDR3, likely reflecting a read error. The chain joins TRBV6-2 or TRBV6-3 to TRBJ2-1, with 14 bases that match TRBD2. Germline V CDR1 and CDR2: MNHEY, SVGEGT. With V trimmed by 4 bases and J by 7 bases, 9 bases remained unmatched. The CDR3 contains 17 residues. The CDR3 DNA follows: TGTGCCAGCAGTTCGCCGGAGGGACTAGCGGGAGAAAATGAGCAGTTCCTC. Translation gives CASSSPEGLAGENEQFL.

The chain has TRBV18 and TRBJ2-7; D unclear. The V and J ends lost 0 bases and 7 bases respectively, with 10 bases between them. This CDR3 has 13 residues. Germline-derived CDR1 and CDR2 are KGHSH and LQKENI. The CDR3 region is CASSPPSAREQYF. The CDR3, as DNA: TGTGCCAGCTCACCACCGTCGGCACGGGAGCAGTACTTC.

This clonotype was recorded a few times. The chain carries TRBV3-1 and TRBJ2-7, with 9 bases aligning to TRBD1. Per the germline V gene, CDR1 is LGHDT and CDR2 is YNNKEL (reference sequence). Germline trimming cut 2 bases from V and 4 bases from J; bases unmatched to any gene: 9. The CDR3 loop spans 16 amino acids. The CDR3 nucleotides are TGTGCCAGCAGCCAAAGTCCGGGACAGGGTGGGTACGAGCAGTACTTC. It encodes CASSQSPGQGGYEQYF.

The J gene is TRBJ2-1, the V gene TRBV10-1; TRBD2 matches 9 bases. The V and J ends lost 10 bases and 4 bases, in that order; junction bases with no gene match: 11. This CDR3 has 15 amino acids. Germline CDR1 WNHNN, CDR2 SYGVQD (reference sequence). The CDR3 loop is CATSEGAGGYNEQFF. The CDR3 DNA sequence: TGCGCCACCTCAGAAGGAGCGGGAGGATACAATGAGCAGTTCTTC.

This clonotype has at least ten counts. The chain carries TRBV29-1 and TRBJ2-1; D perhaps matches TRBD1 (7 bases). Germline V gives CDR1 SQVTM, CDR2 ANQGSEA. The CDR3 runs to 14 residues. The V end was cut by 3 bases, the J end by 7 bases, with 16 bases between. CDR3 loop: CSVEKAGGTNEQFF. The CDR3 DNA is TGCAGCGTTGAGAAGGCAGGGGGGACAAATGAGCAGTTCTTC.

For this clonotype: A much larger clone sits a single nucleotide away, making a read error possible. The V and J genes are TRBV5-1 and TRBJ2-1; 9 bases are a match to TRBD2. Germline lookup yields CDR1 SGHRS and CDR2 YFSETQ. This CDR3 is built from 15 residues. V gave up 0 bases and J gave up 9 bases; unmatched junction bases: 7. CDR3 DNA sequence: TGCGCCAGCAGCTTGGAGGGTCCAGCGGGAGGTGAGCAGTTCTTC. It encodes CASSLEGPAGGEQFF. The full variable domain, in which reference TRBV5-1 and TRBJ2-1 provide the parts outside the CDR3, is KAGVTQTPRYLIKTRGQQVTLSCSPISGHRSVSWYQQTPGQGLQFLFEYFSETQRNKGNFPGRFSGRQFSNSRSEMNVSTLELGDSALYLCASSLEGPAGGEQFFGPGTRLTVL.